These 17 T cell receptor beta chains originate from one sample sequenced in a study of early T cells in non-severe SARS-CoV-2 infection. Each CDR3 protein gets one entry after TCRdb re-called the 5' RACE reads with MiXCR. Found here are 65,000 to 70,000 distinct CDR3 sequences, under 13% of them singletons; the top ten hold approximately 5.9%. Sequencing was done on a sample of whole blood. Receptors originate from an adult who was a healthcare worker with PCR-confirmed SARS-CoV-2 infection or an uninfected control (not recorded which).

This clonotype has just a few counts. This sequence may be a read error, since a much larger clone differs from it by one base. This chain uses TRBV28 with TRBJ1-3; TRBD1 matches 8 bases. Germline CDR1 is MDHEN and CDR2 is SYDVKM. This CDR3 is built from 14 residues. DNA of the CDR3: TGTGCCAGCAGTTTCCACAGGGGGGCAAACTCCATATATTTT. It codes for CASSFHRGANSIYF.

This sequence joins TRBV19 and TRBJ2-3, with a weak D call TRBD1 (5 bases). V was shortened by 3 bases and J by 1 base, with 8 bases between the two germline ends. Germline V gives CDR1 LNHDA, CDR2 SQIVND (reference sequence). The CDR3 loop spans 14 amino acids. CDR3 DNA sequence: TGTGCCAGTAGTATGGGGCAGGGCACAGATACGCAGTATTTT. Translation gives CASSMGQGTDTQYF.

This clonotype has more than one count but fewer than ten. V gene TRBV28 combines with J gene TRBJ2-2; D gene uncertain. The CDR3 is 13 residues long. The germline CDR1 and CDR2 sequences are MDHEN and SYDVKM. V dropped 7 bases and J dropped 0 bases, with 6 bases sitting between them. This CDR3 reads CASTRANTGELFF. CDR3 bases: TGTGCCAGCACCCGGGCGAACACCGGGGAGCTGTTTTTT.

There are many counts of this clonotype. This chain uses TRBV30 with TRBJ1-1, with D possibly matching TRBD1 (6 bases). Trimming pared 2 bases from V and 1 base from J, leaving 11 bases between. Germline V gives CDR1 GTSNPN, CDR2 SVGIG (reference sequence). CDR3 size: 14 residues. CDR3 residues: CAWSPIQGNTEAFF. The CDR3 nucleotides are TGTGCCTGGAGTCCTATACAGGGGAACACTGAAGCTTTCTTT. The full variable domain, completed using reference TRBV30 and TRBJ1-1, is SQTIHQWPATLVQPVGSPLSLECTVEGTSNPNLYWYRQAAGRGLQLLFYSVGIGQISSEVPQNLSASRPQDRQFILSSKKLLLSDSGFYLCAWSPIQGNTEAFFGQGTRLTVV.

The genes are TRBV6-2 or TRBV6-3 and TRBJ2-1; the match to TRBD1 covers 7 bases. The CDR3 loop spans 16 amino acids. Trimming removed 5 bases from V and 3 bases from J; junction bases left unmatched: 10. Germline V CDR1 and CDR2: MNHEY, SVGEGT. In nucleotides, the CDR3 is TGTGCCAGCAGTGGCCAAGGACAGGTCGGCTACAATGAGCAGTTCTTC. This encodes CASSGQGQVGYNEQFF.

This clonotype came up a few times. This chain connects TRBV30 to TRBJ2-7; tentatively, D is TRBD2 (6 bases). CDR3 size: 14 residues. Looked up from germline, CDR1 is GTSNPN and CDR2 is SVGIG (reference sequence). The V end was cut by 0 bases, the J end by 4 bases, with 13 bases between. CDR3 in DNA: TGTGCCTGGAGTGTAGCCCTAGCGAGATACGAGCAGTACTTC. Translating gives CAWSVALARYEQYF.

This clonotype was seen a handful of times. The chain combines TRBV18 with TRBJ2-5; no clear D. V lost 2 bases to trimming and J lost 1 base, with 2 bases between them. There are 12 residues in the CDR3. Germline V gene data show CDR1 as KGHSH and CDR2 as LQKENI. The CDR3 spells CASSPSQETQYF. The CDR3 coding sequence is TGTGCCAGCTCACCATCCCAAGAGACCCAGTACTTC.

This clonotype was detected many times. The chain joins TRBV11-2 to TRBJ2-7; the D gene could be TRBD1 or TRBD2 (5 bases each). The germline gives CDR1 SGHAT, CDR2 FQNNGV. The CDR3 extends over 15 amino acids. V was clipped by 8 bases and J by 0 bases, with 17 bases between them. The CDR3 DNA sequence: TGTGCCAGCGGAGAAGATCGAGGGACCTCCTACGAGCAGTACTTC. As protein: CASGEDRGTSYEQYF. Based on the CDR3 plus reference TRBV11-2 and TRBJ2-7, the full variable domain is EAGVAQSPRYKIIEKRQSVAFWCNPISGHATLYWYQQILGQGPKLLIQFQNNGVVDDSQLPKDRFSAERLKGVDSTLKIQPAKLEDSAVYLCASGEDRGTSYEQYFGPGTRLTVT.

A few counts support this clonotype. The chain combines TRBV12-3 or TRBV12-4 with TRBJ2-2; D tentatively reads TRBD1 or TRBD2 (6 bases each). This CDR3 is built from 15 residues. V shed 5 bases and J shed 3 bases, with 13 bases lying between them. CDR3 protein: CASSLRRGHTGELFF. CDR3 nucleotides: TGTGCCAGCAGTCTCCGCCGGGGGCACACCGGGGAGCTGTTTTTT.

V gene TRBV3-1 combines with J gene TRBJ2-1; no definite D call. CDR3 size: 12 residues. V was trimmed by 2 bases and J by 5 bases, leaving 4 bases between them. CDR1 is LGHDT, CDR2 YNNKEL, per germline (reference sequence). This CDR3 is CASSQRDNEQFF. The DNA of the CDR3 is TGTGCCAGCAGCCAAAGGGACAATGAGCAGTTCTTC.

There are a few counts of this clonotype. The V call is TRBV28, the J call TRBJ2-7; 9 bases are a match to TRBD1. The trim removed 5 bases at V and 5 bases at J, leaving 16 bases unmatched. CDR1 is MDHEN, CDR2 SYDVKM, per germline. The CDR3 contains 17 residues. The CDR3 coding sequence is TGTGCCAGCAGTCTTATGAGCCTCGGACAGGGGCGAAACGAGCAGTACTTC. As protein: CASSLMSLGQGRNEQYF.

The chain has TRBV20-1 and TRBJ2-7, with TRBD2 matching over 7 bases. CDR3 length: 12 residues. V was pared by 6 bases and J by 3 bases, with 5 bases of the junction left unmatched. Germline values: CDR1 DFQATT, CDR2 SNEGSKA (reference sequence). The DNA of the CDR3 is TGCAGTGCCGGGACTACCTTCTACGAGCAGTACTTC. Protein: CSAGTTFYEQYF.

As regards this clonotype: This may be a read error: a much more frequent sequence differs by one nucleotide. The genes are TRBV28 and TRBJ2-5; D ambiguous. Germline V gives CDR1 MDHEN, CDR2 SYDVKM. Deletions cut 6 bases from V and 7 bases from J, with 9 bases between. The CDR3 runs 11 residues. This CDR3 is CASSLPVTQYF. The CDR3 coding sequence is TGTGCCAGCAGCCTCCCTGTGACCCAGTACTTC.

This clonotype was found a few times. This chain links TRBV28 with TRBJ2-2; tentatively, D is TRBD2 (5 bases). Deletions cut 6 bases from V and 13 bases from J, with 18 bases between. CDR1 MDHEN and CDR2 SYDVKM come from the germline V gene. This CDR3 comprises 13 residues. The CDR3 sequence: CASRPTPPAGLFF. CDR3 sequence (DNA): TGTGCCAGCAGACCGACCCCCCCGGCGGGGCTGTTTTTT.

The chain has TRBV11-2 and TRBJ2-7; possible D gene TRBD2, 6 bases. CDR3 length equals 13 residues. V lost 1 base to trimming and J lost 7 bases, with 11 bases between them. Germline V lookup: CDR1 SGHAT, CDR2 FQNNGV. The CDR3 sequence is CASSLALRGEQYF. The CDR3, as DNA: TGTGCCAGCAGCTTAGCTTTACGGGGGGAGCAGTACTTC.

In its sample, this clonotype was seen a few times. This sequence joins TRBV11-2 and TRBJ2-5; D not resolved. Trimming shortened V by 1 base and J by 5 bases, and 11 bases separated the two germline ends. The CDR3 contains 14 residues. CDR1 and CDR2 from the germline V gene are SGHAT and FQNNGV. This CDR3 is CASSLVLKWETQYF. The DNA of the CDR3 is TGTGCCAGCAGCTTAGTTCTCAAGTGGGAGACCCAGTACTTC.

CDR3 protein: CSVASGIYTDTQYF. The CDR3 DNA reads TGCAGCGTTGCTAGCGGGATATACACAGATACGCAGTATTTT. This chain joins TRBV29-1 and TRBJ2-3; 9 positions match TRBD2. The CDR3 extends over 14 amino acids. CDR1 and CDR2 (germline): SQVTM, ANQGSEA. The ends lost 4 bases at V and 2 bases at J; junction bases unmatched: 4.